These 29 T cell receptor beta chains originate from one sample sequenced in a study of a mutant IDH1 vaccine in newly diagnosed glioma. The time point here: week 11, during vaccination. Topical imiquimod accompanied each vaccine dose, which consisted of 300 ug of mutant IDH1 20-mer peptide. No cognate antigen is known for these TCRs. Clones were read by immunoSEQ multiplex PCR, and TCRdb kept only the in-frame ones, dropping some. Seen here are over 60,000 clones, about 91% observed once, and the top ten hold more than 1.5%. The sequenced sample was PBMCs, obtained from a glioma patient whose treatment included an IDH1 peptide vaccine. All receptors come from a man aged 40-55 years with glioma.

This chain uses TRBV23-1 with TRBJ1-1; the D gene is possibly TRBD1 (6 bases). TRBV23-1 is an ORF for which the function is uncertain. The ends were cut back, 3 bases at V and 0 bases at J, with 11 bases in the middle. CDR3 length: 15 residues. CDR3 sequence reads: CASSQTQGMNTEAFF. CDR3 nucleotide sequence: TGCGCCAGCAGTCAGACTCAGGGGATGAACACTGAAGCTTTCTTT.

This chain links TRBV18 with TRBJ2-5; 7 bases align to TRBD1. CDR1 and CDR2 (germline): KGHSH, LQKENI. The CDR3 sequence is 14 residues long. V gave up 4 bases and J gave up 4 bases; unmatched junction bases: 6. Written as DNA, the CDR3 is TGTGCCAGCTCACGACAGGGAAAGGGAGAGACCCAGTACTTC. This sequence encodes CASSRQGKGETQYF.

The V call is TRBV6-1, the J call TRBJ2-7; 10 bases are shared with TRBD1. With V trimmed by 7 bases and J by 2 bases, 5 bases remained unmatched. Germline CDR1 and CDR2: MNHNS and SASEGT. The CDR3 is 14 amino acids. The CDR3 region has the DNA TGTGCCAGCACCCGGGACAGGGGACCCTACGAGCAGTACTTC. Translated: CASTRDRGPYEQYF.

The chain couples TRBV2 to TRBJ1-3; 9 nucleotides match TRBD1. Germline V gene sequence: CDR1 SNHLY, CDR2 FYNNEI. Trimming removed 4 bases from V and 4 bases from J; junction bases left unmatched: 8. This CDR3 comprises 16 residues. CDR3 coding DNA: TGTGCCAGCAGTGGTACCACAGGGGGCGTAGGAAACACCATATATTTT. Translating it yields CASSGTTGGVGNTIYF.

The chain recombines TRBV15 with TRBJ1-3, with D unclear. Trimming removed 1 base from V and 0 bases from J, with 10 bases in between. Germline-derived CDR1 and CDR2 are LNHNV and YYDKDF (reference sequence). The CDR3 consists of 16 residues. Written as DNA, the CDR3 is TGTGCCACCAGCAGAGGGCAGAGGTTCTCTGGAAACACCATATATTTT. Protein sequence: CATSRGQRFSGNTIYF.

In its sample, this clone was seen a few times. V usage is TRBV5-6 and J usage is TRBJ1-1; no clear D gene. The CDR3 has 14 amino acids. Deletions cut 0 bases from V and 7 bases from J, with 13 bases between. The germline gives CDR1 SGHDT, CDR2 YYEEEE. CDR3 DNA: TGTGCCAGCAGCTTGGGAGGGCGATCGGGTGAAGCTTTCTTT. Its translation: CASSLGGRSGEAFF.

The rearrangement links TRBV28 to TRBJ2-7; no reliable D call. Trimming removed 5 bases at V and 3 bases at J, with 5 bases between. The CDR3 spans 11 residues. The germline gives CDR1 MDHEN, CDR2 SYDVKM. CDR3 in amino acids: CASSHRYEQYF. The CDR3 DNA follows: TGTGCCAGCAGTCACCGCTACGAGCAGTACTTC.

The V call is TRBV30, the J call TRBJ1-1, with no clear D. CDR1 is GTSNPN and CDR2 is SVGIG in the germline V gene (reference sequence). The CDR3 is 16 amino acids. V was trimmed by 0 bases and J by 1 base, leaving 15 bases between them. The CDR3 DNA reads TGTGCCTGGAGTGTACCCCCAGTCAGTGGGAACACTGAAGCTTTCTTT. This encodes CAWSVPPVSGNTEAFF.

The rearrangement uses TRBV6-1 and TRBJ1-2; possible D gene TRBD1, 6 bases. Trimming removed 1 base from V and 4 bases from J, with 10 bases in between. The CDR3 runs to 14 residues. Germline assignment: CDR1 MNHNS and CDR2 SASEGT. CDR3: CASSEGLQGYGYTF. CDR3 nucleotides: TGTGCCAGCAGTGAAGGACTACAGGGCTATGGCTACACCTTC.

CDR3 sequence (DNA): TGTGCCACCGAGGGCCGCGGGGGACGGGCAGATACGCAGTATTTT. It translates to CATEGRGGRADTQYF. The chain is built from TRBV10-3 and TRBJ2-3; 7 bases match TRBD2. V trimming: 10 bases; J trimming: 4 bases; junction bases outside the gene matches: 14. CDR1 ENHRY and CDR2 SYGVKD come from the germline V gene. This CDR3 comprises 15 residues.

This clone was recorded only once. The V gene is TRBV18, the J gene TRBJ1-5, with 11 nucleotides matching TRBD1. Germline values: CDR1 KGHSH, CDR2 LQKENI. With 6 bases clipped from V and 8 bases from J, the junction kept 6 bases outside the gene matches. The CDR3 is 14 residues long. CDR3 nucleotide sequence: TGTGCCAGCTCTCCGGGACAGGGGGTTGAGCCCCAGCATTTT. Its protein is CASSPGQGVEPQHF.

The V gene is TRBV15, the J gene TRBJ1-2; D gene ambiguous. Germline V gives CDR1 LNHNV, CDR2 YYDKDF (reference sequence). This CDR3 comprises 15 residues. With 5 bases removed from V and 2 bases from J, the gap between germline ends came to 15 bases. Here the CDR3 DNA reads TGTGCCACCAGCCTGGGGTCAAGAGGAAACTATGGCTACACCTTC. It translates to CATSLGSRGNYGYTF.

The rearrangement joins TRBV2 to TRBJ1-5, with 9 bases fitting TRBD1. The trim removed 5 bases at V and 7 bases at J, leaving 6 bases unmatched. The CDR3 has 14 residues. The germline V gene has CDR1 SNHLY and CDR2 FYNNEI. DNA of the CDR3: TGTGCCAGCAGTTGGGACAGGGTACGGCAGCCCCAGCATTTT. Translation: CASSWDRVRQPQHF.

This chain joins TRBV18 and TRBJ1-1; the D is unclear. V lost 2 bases to trimming and J lost 10 bases, with 20 bases between them. The CDR3 is 15 amino acids. Germline lookup yields CDR1 KGHSH and CDR2 LQKENI. The CDR3: CASSPNPGRVDAAFF. The CDR3 DNA reads TGTGCCAGCTCACCAAACCCTGGACGGGTAGACGCAGCTTTCTTT.

The chain is built from TRBV6-1 and TRBJ2-5; D gene uncertain. Gene TRBJ2-7 matches the end of the DNA better, so the J call may be wrong. Germline assignment: CDR1 MNHNS and CDR2 SASEGT. This CDR3 has 12 residues. CDR3 loop: CASTGPTYEQYF. The CDR3 coding sequence is TGTGCCAGCACGGGTCCAACCTACGAGCAGTACTTC.

The genes are TRBV16 and TRBJ2-3; D is ambiguous. Germline V gene data show CDR1 as KGHSY and CDR2 as FQNENV. The CDR3 loop spans 12 amino acids. The V end was cut by 2 bases, the J end by 10 bases, with 10 bases between. Written as DNA, the CDR3 is TGTGCCAGCAGCCAAACTGTCGATCCGCAGTATTTT. Translating gives CASSQTVDPQYF. Filled out from reference TRBV16 and TRBJ2-3, the complete variable domain reads GEEVAQTPKHLVRGEGQKAKLYCAPIKGHSYVFWYQQVLKNEFKFLISFQNENVFDETGMPKERFSAKCLPNSPCSLEIQATKLEDSAVYFCASSQTVDPQYFGPGTRLTVL.

This sequence joins TRBV20-1 and TRBJ2-5; possibly TRBD2 for D (5 bases). CDR1 is DFQATT, CDR2 SNEGSKA, per germline (reference sequence). CDR3 length equals 11 residues. The V and J ends lost 4 bases and 7 bases respectively, with 10 bases between them. The CDR3 coding sequence is TGCAGTGCTAACCTAGCTGGGACCCAGTACTTC. Encoded protein: CSANLAGTQYF.

The chain combines TRBV4-2 with TRBJ2-7; D may match TRBD1 or TRBD2 (5 bases each). The germline gives CDR1 LGHNA, CDR2 YNFKEQ. V was pared by 5 bases and J by 4 bases, with 15 bases between. This CDR3 has 14 amino acids. CDR3 DNA sequence: TGTGCCAGCAGCTCTGACAGTTCGGGATACGAGCAGTACTTC. It yields the protein CASSSDSSGYEQYF.

The V call is TRBV7-3, the J call TRBJ2-2; D may be TRBD2 (5 bases). This CDR3 region has 13 residues. Trimming left V 5 bases short and J 6 bases short, with 10 bases between. Germline V gene data show CDR1 as SGHTA and CDR2 as FQGTGA. Here the CDR3 reads CASSALVAGELFF. CDR3 coding DNA: TGTGCCAGCAGCGCACTAGTTGCCGGGGAGCTGTTTTTT.

This chain joins TRBV5-1 and TRBJ2-2; the D gene is possibly TRBD1 (6 bases). V lost 5 bases and J 0 bases, leaving 11 bases between the germline ends. There are 15 residues in the CDR3. Germline V CDR1 and CDR2: SGHRS, YFSETQ. DNA of the CDR3: TGCGCCAGCAGTAGGGACAACGCGAACACCGGGGAGCTGTTTTTT. Translation: CASSRDNANTGELFF.

The chain is built from TRBV4-1 and TRBJ2-4; D is perhaps TRBD2 (5 bases). Germline-derived CDR1 and CDR2 are MGHRA and YSYEKL. This CDR3 region has 15 residues. Trimming took 0 bases from V and 8 from J, leaving 14 bases between them. CDR3 in DNA: TGCGCCAGCAGCCAAGATATGAGCGGCGGGTACATTCAGTACTTC. Translating it yields CASSQDMSGGYIQYF.

The chain links TRBV19 to TRBJ1-2; D is uncertain. Trimming cost V 5 bases and J 3 bases, with 13 bases left between them. The CDR3 has 14 residues. The germline gives CDR1 LNHDA, CDR2 SQIVND (reference sequence). CDR3 region: CASSWPSWDYGYTF. For the CDR3, the DNA is TGTGCCAGTAGTTGGCCCAGCTGGGACTATGGCTACACCTTC.

The chain is built from TRBV5-5 and TRBJ2-1, with TRBD2 matching over 8 bases. V was clipped by 4 bases and J by 3 bases; unmatched bases: 6. CDR3 length equals 15 residues. CDR1 is SGHKS, CDR2 YYEKEE, per germline (reference sequence). As DNA, the CDR3 is TGTGCCAGCAGCCTGGGCAGCGGGAGCTACAATGAGCAGTTCTTC. Encoded protein: CASSLGSGSYNEQFF.

The V gene is TRBV7-2, the J gene TRBJ1-6, with D possibly being TRBD1 (6 bases). Trimming took off 2 bases at V and 7 bases at J, with 12 bases between the two ends. This CDR3 is built from 15 residues. Per germline, CDR1 SGHTA and CDR2 FQGNSA. The CDR3 here is CASSLPAGVNSPLHF. The CDR3 region has the DNA TGTGCCAGCAGCTTACCCGCAGGGGTCAATTCACCCCTCCACTTT.

J is TRBJ2-7 and V is TRBV2; TRBD2 matches 7 bases. Germline V gene sequence: CDR1 SNHLY, CDR2 FYNNEI. The CDR3 extends over 15 amino acids. J was trimmed by 1 base and V by 6 bases; bases with no gene match: 9. In nucleotides, the CDR3 is TGTGCCAGCAGCCTCGGCGGGGGTTCGTCCTACGAGCAGTACGTC. Translated: CASSLGGGSSYEQYV.

This clone has only a few counts. The rearrangement joins TRBV21-1 to TRBJ2-7; no check of the table's D call, TRBD1, against the DNA was made. TRBV21-1 is a recognized pseudogene. This CDR3 contains 15 residues. The CDR3 DNA follows: TGTGCCAGCAGCCCACAGGGACCCAGATCCTACGAGCAGTACGTC. Protein: CASSPQGPRSYEQYV.

The rearrangement links TRBV7-2 to TRBJ2-1; 7 nucleotides match TRBD1. This CDR3 has 16 amino acids. V lost 1 base and J lost 4; bases outside the gene matches: 7. The germline gives CDR1 SGHTA, CDR2 FQGNSA. CDR3 region: CASSLVDRSRYNEQFF. In DNA form, the CDR3 reads TGTGCCAGCAGCTTAGTGGACAGGTCTAGATACAATGAGCAGTTCTTC.

The gene calls are TRBV7-2 and TRBJ1-1, with 7 positions matching TRBD1. Germline V gene data show CDR1 as SGHTA and CDR2 as FQGNSA. With V trimmed by 5 bases and J by 5 bases, 11 bases remained unmatched. The length of the CDR3 is 15 residues. The CDR3 DNA follows: TGTGCCAGCAGCCGGGACAGCCTCCCCGGGACTGAAGCTTTCTTT. Residues: CASSRDSLPGTEAFF. The full variable domain, its missing parts supplied by reference TRBV7-2 and TRBJ1-1, is GAGVSQSPSNKVTEKGKDVELRCDPISGHTALYWYRQSLGQGLEFLIYFQGNSAPDKSGLPSDRFSAERTGGSVSTLTIQRTQQEDSAVYLCASSRDSLPGTEAFFGQGTRLTVV.

The rearrangement links TRBV12-2 to TRBJ1-3. TRBV12-2 is a pseudogene locus. The CDR3 consists of 12 residues. The CDR3 protein is CASRYSGNTIYF. The CDR3 DNA reads as TGTGCAAGTCGCTACTCTGGAAACACCATATATTTT.